These 15 T cell receptor beta chains were sequenced from one sample in a study of shared clonotypes between healthy human individuals. The repertoire was sequenced with immunoSEQ multiplex PCR; TCRdb's copy has only in-frame clones and lacks some. Among about 1.1 million clones, 70% to 85% were seen once, and the ten largest hold about 0.94%. What was sequenced was memory CD4+ T cells from PBMCs. Specified subset: CD45RA-negative fraction. Receptor source: a man between 18 and 35 years old in good health. Some clones in this sample may be carry-over from other donors' samples.

The CDR3: CASSLWTGGTWQPQHF. CDR3 bases: TGTGCCAGCAGCTTGTGGACAGGGGGGACATGGCAGCCCCAGCATTTT. The rearrangement links TRBV5-6 to TRBJ1-5, with 10 bases fitting TRBD1. Trimming at V came to 1 base and at J to 7 bases, leaving 8 bases not matched to a gene. CDR1 is SGHDT, CDR2 YYEEEE, per germline. This CDR3 is built from 16 residues.

The chain links TRBV15 to TRBJ1-2, with D tentatively TRBD1 (6 bases). This CDR3 has 14 residues. Germline V gene data show CDR1 as LNHNV and CDR2 as YYDKDF (reference sequence). Trimming shortened V by 7 bases and J by 5 bases, and 17 bases separated the two germline ends. CDR3 protein: CATNKAGTQYGYTF. CDR3 bases: TGTGCCACCAACAAGGCCGGGACACAGTATGGCTACACCTTC. The full variable domain, completed using reference TRBV15 and TRBJ1-2, is DAMVIQNPRYQVTQFGKPVTLSCSQTLNHNVMYWYQQKSSQAPKLLFHYYDKDFNNEADTPDNFQSRRPNTSFCFLDIRSPGLGDTAMYLCATNKAGTQYGYTFGSGTRLTVV.

As for this clone: A much bigger clone sits one base away, suggesting this may be a read error. J is TRBJ2-1 and V is TRBV7-8; 7 bases line up with TRBD2. CDR1 and CDR2 (germline): SGHVS, FQNEAQ. V shed 4 bases and J 8 bases; nucleotides not matched to a gene: 5. The CDR3 is made up of 13 amino acids. Written as DNA, the CDR3 is TGTGCCAGCAGCTCGCGAGGGAGGGATGAGCAGTTCTTC. Translated, it gives CASSSRGRDEQFF.

The chain combines TRBV25-1 with TRBJ2-3; no clear D gene. Trimming left V 1 base short and J 0 bases short, with 11 bases between. The CDR3 is 16 residues long. Looked up from germline, CDR1 is MGHDK and CDR2 is SYGVNS. CDR3 DNA sequence: TGTGCCAGCAGTGAATCGCCCGGTTCTAGCACAGATACGCAGTATTTT. Translated, it gives CASSESPGSSTDTQYF.

The chain is built from TRBV5-8 and TRBJ1-4; 7 bases agree with TRBD1. V lost 0 bases to trimming and J lost 8 bases; unmatched junction nucleotides: 4. The CDR3 sequence is 14 residues long. CDR1 SGHTS and CDR2 YDEGEE come from the germline V gene. The CDR3 sequence: CASSLDRGGEKLFF. The CDR3 DNA is TGTGCCAGCAGCTTGGACAGGGGTGGCGAAAAACTGTTTTTT. The whole variable domain, remainder taken from reference TRBV5-8 and TRBJ1-4, is EAGVTQSPTHLIKTRGQQATLRCSPISGHTSVYWYQQALGLGLQFLLWYDEGEERNRGNFPPRFSGRQFPNYSSELNVNALELEDSALYLCASSLDRGGEKLFFGSGTQLSVL.

A word on this clone: Distinct nucleotide sequences in the sample also encode this CDR3. The V and J genes are TRBV28 and TRBJ2-5; 8 nucleotides line up with TRBD2. CDR1 and CDR2 from the germline V gene are MDHEN and SYDVKM. The length of the CDR3 is 15 residues. V lost 6 bases and J lost 2; bases outside the gene matches: 8. The CDR3 protein is CASSLAGGYQETQYF. The CDR3 bases are TGTGCCAGCAGCCTGGCGGGGGGTTATCAAGAGACCCAGTACTTC. Full variable domain (missing parts from reference TRBV28 and TRBJ2-5): DVKVTQSSRYLVKRTGEKVFLECVQDMDHENMFWYRQDPGLGLRLIYFSYDVKMKEKGDIPEGYSVSREKKERFSLILESASTNQTSMYLCASSLAGGYQETQYFGPGTRLLVL.

This clone was seen a handful of times. This chain links TRBV2 with TRBJ2-1, with TRBD1 as a possible D gene (5 bases). Germline-derived CDR1 and CDR2 are SNHLY and FYNNEI. V lost 2 bases to trimming and J lost 4 bases, with 9 bases between them. The length of the CDR3 is 14 residues. The CDR3 is CASSEKQVYNEQFF. CDR3 DNA sequence: TGTGCCAGCAGTGAAAAACAGGTTTACAATGAGCAGTTCTTC.

The chain carries TRBV10-3 and TRBJ2-5; TRBD1 matches at 10 bases. The CDR3 is made up of 14 amino acids. Unmatched junction bases numbered 4, after V lost 7 bases and J lost 2 bases. Germline V gene lookup returns CDR1 ENHRY and CDR2 SYGVKD. The CDR3 DNA reads TGTGCCATCAAAGGGGACAGGGGACAAGAGACCCAGTACTTC. Amino acid sequence: CAIKGDRGQETQYF.

This clone has just a few counts. The CDR3: CASGRIGAGNTIYF. The CDR3 DNA is TGTGCCAGCGGAAGGATAGGGGCTGGAAACACCATATATTTT. J is TRBJ1-3 and V is TRBV28; possible D gene TRBD1, 5 bases. Per germline, CDR1 MDHEN and CDR2 SYDVKM. The CDR3 spans 14 residues. The V end lost 8 bases, the J end lost 2 bases, and 13 bases lay between the germline ends. The variable domain in full, completed from reference TRBV28 and TRBJ1-3, reads DVKVTQSSRYLVKRTGEKVFLECVQDMDHENMFWYRQDPGLGLRLIYFSYDVKMKEKGDIPEGYSVSREKKERFSLILESASTNQTSMYLCASGRIGAGNTIYFGEGSWLTVV.

V gene TRBV7-3 combines with J gene TRBJ2-3; 11 bases align to TRBD2. V shed 4 bases and J 3 bases; nucleotides not matched to a gene: 6. Germline V gene data show CDR1 as SGHTA and CDR2 as FQGTGA. The CDR3 covers 16 residues. CDR3: CASSSGLAAETDTQYF. CDR3 in DNA: TGTGCCAGCAGCTCGGGACTAGCGGCCGAAACAGATACGCAGTATTTT.

The chain is built from TRBV6-6 and TRBJ2-7; maybe TRBD2 (5 bases). Trimming removed 0 bases at V and 12 bases at J, with 9 bases between. There are 11 residues in the CDR3. Germline assignment: CDR1 MNHNY and CDR2 SVGAGI (reference sequence). The CDR3 bases are TGTGCCAGCAGTTACTCGGGAGTACCGTACTTC. Translating it yields CASSYSGVPYF.

V usage is TRBV2 and J usage is TRBJ2-1; D not resolved. The V and J ends lost 8 bases and 0 bases respectively, with 14 bases between them. The CDR3 consists of 15 residues. Germline V CDR1 and CDR2: SNHLY, FYNNEI. The CDR3 loop reads CASRESRYSYNEQFF. CDR3 bases: TGTGCCAGCCGAGAAAGCCGGTACTCCTACAATGAGCAGTTCTTC.

The chain employs TRBV7-9 and TRBJ2-3, with a possible D match to TRBD1 (5 bases). This CDR3 is built from 14 residues. V was pared by 5 bases and J by 4 bases, with 13 bases between. The V gene's germline CDR1 is SEHNR and CDR2 FQNEAQ (reference sequence). The CDR3 region is CASSPGRQADTQYF. The CDR3 nucleotides read TGTGCCAGCAGCCCAGGGCGGCAGGCAGATACGCAGTATTTT.

This chain connects TRBV7-9 to TRBJ2-7; D is perhaps TRBD1 (6 bases). Germline V gene sequence: CDR1 SEHNR, CDR2 FQNEAQ (reference sequence). V was trimmed by 4 bases and J by 3 bases, leaving 16 bases between them. This CDR3 spans 15 amino acids. The CDR3 DNA sequence: TGTGCCAGCAGCTCCGGGCCTTGGGGGCTCTACGAGCAGTACTTC. Encoded protein: CASSSGPWGLYEQYF.

The chain is built from TRBV28 and TRBJ2-1; the D gene is possibly TRBD2 (5 bases). The ends were cut back, 1 base at V and 5 bases at J, with 12 bases in the middle. CDR1 is MDHEN and CDR2 is SYDVKM in the germline V gene. There are 15 residues in the CDR3. In nucleotides, the CDR3 is TGTGCCAGCAGTTTATTCGGGGTCAGACACAATGAGCAGTTCTTC. Residues: CASSLFGVRHNEQFF. Supplemented by reference TRBV28 and TRBJ2-1, the full variable domain reads DVKVTQSSRYLVKRTGEKVFLECVQDMDHENMFWYRQDPGLGLRLIYFSYDVKMKEKGDIPEGYSVSREKKERFSLILESASTNQTSMYLCASSLFGVRHNEQFFGPGTRLTVL.